This record looks at one T cell receptor (beta chain) sequence and its context. The sample originates from a study of molecular identifiers for immune sequencing clone quantification. MiXCR was run by TCRdb on the PCR reads, yielding one entry per CDR3 protein. Among 460,000 or so distinct CDR3 sequences listed, 20% to 25% were seen once. This clonotype originated in a human donor in good health. Some libraries in this study had Jurkat cell RNA spiked in. The specimen sequenced was naive CD8+ T cells from blood, with Jurkat cell RNA spiked in. Noted subset: FACS-sorted CD8+CD4-CCR7+CD45RA+ naive T cells.

The CDR3 here is CASSELLGQTDGYTF. The CDR3 DNA follows: TGTGCCAGCAGTGAATTACTTGGACAGACTGATGGCTACACCTTC. The chain recombines TRBV2 with TRBJ1-2, with D tentatively TRBD1 (6 bases). CDR1 SNHLY and CDR2 FYNNEI come from the germline V gene. The length of the CDR3 is 15 residues. Trimming left V 2 bases short and J 6 bases short, with 16 bases between.